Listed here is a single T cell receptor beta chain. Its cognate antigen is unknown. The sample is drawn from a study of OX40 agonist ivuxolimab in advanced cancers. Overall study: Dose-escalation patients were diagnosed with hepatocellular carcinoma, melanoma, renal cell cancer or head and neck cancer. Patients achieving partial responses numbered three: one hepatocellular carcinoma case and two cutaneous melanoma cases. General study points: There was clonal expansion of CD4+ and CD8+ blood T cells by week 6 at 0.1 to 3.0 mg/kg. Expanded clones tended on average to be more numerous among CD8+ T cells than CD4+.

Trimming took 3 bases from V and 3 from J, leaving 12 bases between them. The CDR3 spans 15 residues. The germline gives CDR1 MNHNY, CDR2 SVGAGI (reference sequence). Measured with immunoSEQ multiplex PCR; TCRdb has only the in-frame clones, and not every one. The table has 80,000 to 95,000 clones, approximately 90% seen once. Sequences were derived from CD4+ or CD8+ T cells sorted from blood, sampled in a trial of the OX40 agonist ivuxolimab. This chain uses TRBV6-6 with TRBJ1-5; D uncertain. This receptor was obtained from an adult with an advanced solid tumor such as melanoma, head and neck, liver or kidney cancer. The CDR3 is CASSYKLSTNQPQHF. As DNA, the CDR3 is TGTGCCAGCAGTTATAAACTTTCCACCAATCAGCCCCAGCATTTT.